This T cell receptor (beta chain) was recovered during a study of T-cell memory formation after mild COVID-19. TCRdb reanalysed the 5' RACE reads using MiXCR and keeps one entry per CDR3 protein. The sample comprises fewer than 90,000 distinct CDR3 sequences, 9.5% to 15% of which are singletons, and roughly 40% rests with the top ten. CDR1 and CDR2 (germline): KGHSH, LQKENI. V was clipped by 2 bases and J by 1 base, with 11 bases between them. The CDR3 runs 15 residues. General study findings and limits: Pre-infection memory contained some responding clones, which suggested that cross-reactive memory had joined.

This clonotype was counted between two and nine times. Its target is not known. This rearrangement joins TRBV18 to TRBJ1-1; tentative D call: TRBD1 (6 bases). The TCR comes from a man younger than 35 who had mild COVID-19 (a few samples of this study predate the infection). Cell type and time point are not known. The sequencing input was PBMCs or a T cell subset sorted from them (not recorded which). The CDR3, as DNA: TGTGCCAGCTCACCAAAGGCAGGGGCGAACACTGAAGCTTTCTTT. Translation: CASSPKAGANTEAFF.